A single sample is the source of the 17 T cell receptor beta chains below, sequenced in a study of naive and memory T cell subsets. Study-level results: A few larger clonotypes appeared in naive repertoires, especially CD8, possibly memory cells re-expressing CD45RA.

These receptors are not linked to any known antigen. An equimolar mix of two oligonucleotides served as the beta constant-region primer for TRBC1 and TRBC2. Nested alpha and beta constant-region primers with the SP2 primer drove four PCR rounds on ligated cDNA. Using its own MiXCR run on the UMI-ligation and nested PCR reads, TCRdb lists one record per CDR3 protein. The sample shows approximately 150,000 distinct CDR3 sequences, under 25% of them seen only once. Sequencing input: naive CD4+ T cells from blood. These receptors came from a human donor in good health.

The chain recombines TRBV30 with TRBJ2-7; D ambiguous. This CDR3 region has 14 residues. The germline V and J ends were trimmed by 5 bases and 3 bases, with 17 bases remaining between them. Germline CDR1 GTSNPN, CDR2 SVGIG (reference sequence). In DNA form, the CDR3 reads TGTGCCTGGCGGACCGGCCAGTCCCACTACGAGCAGTACTTC. Translating it yields CAWRTGQSHYEQYF.

This clonotype has a handful of counts. The rearrangement links TRBV2 to TRBJ2-3; D ambiguous. The CDR3 covers 17 residues. V was trimmed by 5 bases and J by 0 bases, leaving 18 bases between them. Germline loops: CDR1 SNHLY, CDR2 FYNNEI. The CDR3 DNA reads TGTGCCAGCAGTATTTTGTCCCCTACCGGGAGCACAGATACGCAGTATTTT. This sequence encodes CASSILSPTGSTDTQYF.

The chain combines TRBV7-6 with TRBJ1-1; 8 bases fit TRBD1. The CDR3 contains 13 residues. Germline-derived CDR1 and CDR2 are SGHVS and FNYEAQ. With V trimmed by 5 bases and J by 4 bases, 3 bases remained unmatched. CDR3: CASSLGQGTEAFF. The CDR3 DNA reads TGTGCCAGCAGCCTCGGACAGGGCACTGAAGCTTTCTTT.

This clonotype was seen once. The rearrangement joins TRBV4-2 to TRBJ2-5, with 10 bases identical to TRBD1. CDR3 size: 16 residues. Germline V gene data show CDR1 as LGHNA and CDR2 as YNFKEQ. Trimming cost V 6 bases and J 6 bases; bases outside gene matches: 13. The CDR3 sequence: CASRPRAGTGEKTQYF. The DNA for the CDR3 is TGTGCCAGCAGACCAAGAGCCGGGACAGGGGAGAAGACCCAGTACTTC.

This clonotype was seen only a few times. The chain uses TRBV10-3 and TRBJ2-7, with TRBD2 identical over 13 bases. Per germline, CDR1 ENHRY and CDR2 SYGVKD. The ends lost 5 bases at V and 3 bases at J; junction bases unmatched: 4. CDR3 size: 15 residues. Here the CDR3 DNA reads TGTGCCATCAGTAACGGACTAGCGGGAGTCTACGAGCAGTACTTC. As protein: CAISNGLAGVYEQYF.

The V gene is TRBV28, the J gene TRBJ1-5; possible D gene TRBD1, 5 bases. CDR1 and CDR2 from the germline V gene are MDHEN and SYDVKM. V was cut by 8 bases and J by 5 bases, with 10 bases left in between. The CDR3 consists of 12 residues. The CDR3 DNA reads as TGTGCCAGCGAGGGGCCCGATCAGCCCCAGCATTTT. As protein: CASEGPDQPQHF.

The gene calls are TRBV6-2 or TRBV6-3 and TRBJ1-2; D unclear. Germline CDR1 MNHEY, CDR2 SVGEGT. This CDR3 region has 14 residues. The V and J ends lost 5 bases and 7 bases respectively, with 17 bases between them. The CDR3 loop reads CASSPRGVPSGYTF. CDR3 sequence (DNA): TGTGCCAGCAGTCCCCGTGGGGTCCCCTCTGGCTACACCTTC.

The chain couples TRBV6-5 to TRBJ2-1, with 8 bases aligning to TRBD2. J gave up 0 bases and V 5 bases, and 3 bases lay outside the gene matches. Germline CDR1 MNHEY, CDR2 SVGAGI. CDR3 length equals 15 residues. CDR3 DNA sequence: TGTGCCAGCAGTGCTGGGACTAGCTCCTACAATGAGCAGTTCTTC. It specifies CASSAGTSSYNEQFF.

The sample holds a few counts of this clonotype. J is TRBJ1-3 and V is TRBV30; 7 bases map to TRBD1. CDR3 length equals 15 residues. Germline trimming cut 1 base from V and 2 bases from J; bases unmatched to any gene: 5. Germline loops: CDR1 GTSNPN, CDR2 SVGIG (reference sequence). The DNA for the CDR3 is TGTGCCTGGAGTGATGAGGGGGCTGCTGGAAACACCATATATTTT. Amino acid sequence: CAWSDEGAAGNTIYF.

This clonotype came up a few times. CDR3 sequence reads: CASSYGSGSSTDTQYF. As DNA, the CDR3 is TGTGCCAGCAGTTACGGTAGCGGGTCTAGCACAGATACGCAGTATTTT. This rearrangement joins TRBV6-5 to TRBJ2-3, with 7 bases aligning to TRBD2. With V trimmed by 2 bases and J by 0 bases, 5 bases remained unmatched. Germline values: CDR1 MNHEY, CDR2 SVGAGI. The CDR3 has 16 residues.

This chain connects TRBV4-1 to TRBJ1-4; D perhaps matches TRBD1 (6 bases). Germline CDR1 is MGHRA and CDR2 is YSYEKL. There are 15 residues in the CDR3. V was trimmed by 3 bases and J by 8 bases, leaving 16 bases between them. For the CDR3, the DNA is TGCGCCAGCAGCCAGATAACAGGGCTTGTCGAAAAACTGTTTTTT. This sequence encodes CASSQITGLVEKLFF.

This clonotype was seen a handful of times. The rearrangement links TRBV12-3 or TRBV12-4 to TRBJ2-6, with a tentative D call TRBD2 (6 bases). Trimming cost V 8 bases and J 2 bases, with 13 bases left between them. This CDR3 has 15 residues. CDR3 in DNA: TGTGCCAGCTTCGAGTGGGGGGCTGGGGCCAACGTCCTGACTTTC. Its protein is CASFEWGAGANVLTF.

The chain recombines TRBV6-6 with TRBJ2-3, with D possibly being TRBD2 (6 bases). Germline CDR1 is MNHNY and CDR2 is SVGAGI (reference sequence). V shed 0 bases and J shed 1 base, with 8 bases lying between them. The CDR3 consists of 15 residues. CDR3 region: CASSYSSSGTDTQYF. CDR3 sequence (DNA): TGTGCCAGCAGTTACTCATCTAGCGGCACAGATACGCAGTATTTT.

The chain recombines TRBV10-2 with TRBJ2-7, with TRBD2 matching 11 bases. Unmatched junction bases numbered 8, after V lost 6 bases and J lost 4 bases. In germline, CDR1 is WSHSY, CDR2 SAAADI. This CDR3 is 15 amino acids long. The CDR3 reads CASRGGTSGGYEQYF. The CDR3 DNA reads TGCGCCAGCAGGGGGGGGACTAGCGGTGGTTACGAGCAGTACTTC.

This clonotype was detected a few times. The junction differs from germline at one of its ends, possibly a read error. The V call is TRBV4-3, the J call TRBJ2-5; weak D call: TRBD2 (6 bases). This CDR3 is 15 amino acids long. The germline V gene encodes CDR1 LGHNA and CDR2 YSLEER. The CDR3 here is CASSQGEDAREIQYF. CDR3 in DNA: TGCGCCAGCAGCCAAGGCGAAGACGCCCGGGAGATCCAGTACTTC.

A few counts support this clonotype. The rearrangement links TRBV7-9 to TRBJ2-7; no firm D call. V gave up 4 bases and J gave up 2 bases, with 18 bases separating them. CDR3 size: 16 residues. Germline V gene data show CDR1 as SEHNR and CDR2 as FQNEAQ (reference sequence). The CDR3, as DNA: TGTGCCAGCAGCTCCGGAGTCGGCGGACGTGCCTACGAGCAGTACTTC. This encodes CASSSGVGGRAYEQYF.

This clonotype was picked up a small number of times. This chain joins TRBV5-1 and TRBJ2-4; TRBD2 might be the D (5 bases). Germline-derived CDR1 and CDR2 are SGHRS and YFSETQ. The CDR3 covers 14 residues. Trimming shortened V by 4 bases and J by 6 bases, and 14 bases separated the two germline ends. In DNA form, the CDR3 reads TGCGCCAGCAGCCGGGGTCCAGAAGGAAACATTCAGTACTTC. Residues: CASSRGPEGNIQYF.